These 20 T cell receptor beta chains came from one sample sequenced in a study of identifying expanded T cells in peripheral blood. This table comes from immunoSEQ multiplex PCR, and its TCRdb copy is limited to in-frame clones, with some not included. The table lists roughly 100,000 clones, about 91% of them singletons. Material for sequencing was blood. Receptor source: a person aged 18 to 70 in good health.

The V gene is TRBV5-4, the J gene TRBJ2-3; 7 nucleotides align to TRBD1. J was trimmed by 6 bases and V by 4 bases; bases with no gene match: 8. Germline assignment: CDR1 SGHNT and CDR2 YYREEE (reference sequence). This CDR3 contains 14 residues. CDR3 amino acids: CASSDRQGSDTQYF. Here the CDR3 DNA reads TGTGCCAGCAGCGATAGACAGGGTTCGGATACGCAGTATTTT.

The rearrangement links TRBV29-1 to TRBJ1-4; 9 positions match TRBD1. CDR3 length equals 16 residues. Germline lookup yields CDR1 SQVTM and CDR2 ANQGSEA. Germline trimming cut 4 bases from V and 7 bases from J; bases unmatched to any gene: 13. CDR3 amino acids: CSVVAGQGSSSEKLFF. CDR3 bases: TGCAGCGTTGTCGCGGGACAGGGTTCGAGTAGTGAAAAACTGTTTTTT. Full variable domain (outside the CDR3, taken from reference TRBV29-1 and TRBJ1-4): SAVISQKPSRDICQRGTSLTIQCQVDSQVTMMFWYRQQPGQSLTLIATANQGSEATYESGFVIDKFPISRPNLTFSTLTVSNMSPEDSSIYLCSVVAGQGSSSEKLFFGSGTQLSVL.

V is TRBV7-2 and J is TRBJ1-6, with D tentatively TRBD1 (6 bases). Germline V gene sequence: CDR1 SGHTA, CDR2 FQGNSA. The ends were cut back, 3 bases at V and 3 bases at J, with 12 bases in the middle. The CDR3 covers 16 residues. The CDR3 here is CASSFSGASYNSPLHF. The CDR3 DNA reads TGTGCCAGCAGCTTTTCAGGGGCTAGCTATAATTCACCCCTCCACTTT.

V usage is TRBV29-1 and J usage is TRBJ1-2; weak D call: TRBD1 (6 bases). The CDR3 contains 14 residues. The V end was cut by 6 bases, the J end by 2 bases, with 16 bases between. Germline-derived CDR1 and CDR2 are SQVTM and ANQGSEA. CDR3 loop: CSVVGRGSNYGYTF. The CDR3 DNA reads TGCAGCGTCGTCGGGAGGGGGTCCAACTATGGCTACACCTTC. The full variable domain, completed using reference TRBV29-1 and TRBJ1-2, is SAVISQKPSRDICQRGTSLTIQCQVDSQVTMMFWYRQQPGQSLTLIATANQGSEATYESGFVIDKFPISRPNLTFSTLTVSNMSPEDSSIYLCSVVGRGSNYGYTFGSGTRLTVV.

The V gene is TRBV18, the J gene TRBJ2-1, with TRBD2 identical over 8 bases. There are 17 residues in the CDR3. Germline V CDR1 and CDR2: KGHSH, LQKENI. V was pared by 0 bases and J by 3 bases, with 7 bases of the junction left unmatched. The CDR3, as DNA: TGTGCCAGCTCACCACCAGGGCATAGCGGGGACTACAATGAGCAGTTCTTC. Translating gives CASSPPGHSGDYNEQFF.

The chain uses TRBV5-1 and TRBJ2-7; TRBD1 aligns across 7 bases. J lost 2 bases, V lost 4 bases, and 15 bases had no gene match. CDR3 length: 17 amino acids. Germline-derived CDR1 and CDR2 are SGHRS and YFSETQ. The DNA for the CDR3 is TGCGCCAGCAGCCGAGGACAGGTTCTAACGTCGCCCTACGAGCAGTACTTC. As protein: CASSRGQVLTSPYEQYF.

The chain employs TRBV2 and TRBJ2-7; 7 nucleotides agree with TRBD1. Trimming took 6 bases from V and 0 from J; bases not matched to a gene: 14. Germline CDR1 and CDR2: SNHLY and FYNNEI. The CDR3 has 17 amino acids. The DNA for the CDR3 is TGTGCCAGCAGGGAAAAAACCGGGACAGCAAGCTCCTACGAGCAGTACTTC. Its protein product is CASREKTGTASSYEQYF.

The chain couples TRBV7-6 to TRBJ1-4, with D possibly being TRBD1 (6 bases). CDR1 is SGHVS, CDR2 FNYEAQ, per germline. V gave up 10 bases and J gave up 0 bases, with 18 bases separating them. There are 16 residues in the CDR3. In DNA form, the CDR3 reads TGTGCCATTGGGGGGGCCAGGACGTCAACTAATGAAAAACTGTTTTTT. Translating it yields CAIGGARTSTNEKLFF.

The rearrangement links TRBV19 to TRBJ1-5; D is uncertain. Germline V gene lookup returns CDR1 LNHDA and CDR2 SQIVND (reference sequence). V lost 6 bases, J lost 0 bases, and 9 bases lay in between. The length of the CDR3 is 14 residues. In DNA, the CDR3 is TGTGCCAGTAGACCCTCCTATAGCAATCAGCCCCAGCATTTT. Its protein is CASRPSYSNQPQHF.

The chain is built from TRBV10-2 and TRBJ2-5, with D perhaps matching TRBD1 (5 bases). V dropped 0 bases and J dropped 7 bases, with 9 bases sitting between them. The CDR3 sequence is 13 residues long. CDR1 is WSHSY and CDR2 is SAAADI in the germline V gene. DNA for the CDR3: TGCGCCAGCAGTGAGTCGACAGTAGTGACCCAGTACTTC. Translation gives CASSESTVVTQYF.

A single count supports this clone. A read error may account for a junction end that differs from germline. This chain joins TRBV2 and TRBJ2-7; D not resolved. This CDR3 has 12 residues. Germline-derived CDR1 and CDR2 are SNHLY and FYNNEI. The DNA for the CDR3 is TGTGCCAGCACTGAACGAGGCTACGAGCAGTACTTC. Translated: CASTERGYEQYF.

V is TRBV28 and J is TRBJ1-4, with D unclear. The CDR3 sequence is 14 residues long. V was shortened by 1 base and J by 7 bases, with 10 bases between the two germline ends. CDR1 MDHEN and CDR2 SYDVKM come from the germline V gene. CDR3 loop: CASSLSSSGEKLFF. CDR3 bases: TGTGCCAGCAGTTTATCGTCATCCGGTGAAAAACTGTTTTTT.

This chain connects TRBV15 to TRBJ2-7, with TRBD1 matching over 8 bases. Germline V gene data show CDR1 as LNHNV and CDR2 as YYDKDF (reference sequence). The ends lost 0 bases at V and 6 bases at J; junction bases unmatched: 7. This CDR3 is 15 amino acids long. The CDR3 protein is CATSRDHTGGTEQYF. The CDR3 region has the DNA TGTGCCACCAGCAGAGATCACACAGGGGGAACCGAGCAGTACTTC.

The chain has TRBV6-5 and TRBJ2-3; perhaps TRBD2 as D (5 bases). Trimming took off 10 bases at V and 0 bases at J, with 17 bases between the two ends. Looked up from germline, CDR1 is MNHEY and CDR2 is SVGAGI. The CDR3 runs to 15 residues. The CDR3 loop reads CATQLRGLSTDTQYF. The CDR3 DNA reads as TGTGCCACGCAATTAAGAGGACTTAGCACAGATACGCAGTATTTT.

This clone is a singleton in its sample. The chain uses TRBV30 and TRBJ1-2; a weak D match, TRBD1 (5 bases). The CDR3 is made up of 14 amino acids. CDR1 and CDR2 (germline): GTSNPN, SVGIG (reference sequence). Trimming took off 4 bases at V and 6 bases at J, with 18 bases between the two ends. The CDR3, as DNA: TGTGCCTGGACCGGAAGGAATGCAGGGAATGGCTACACCTTC. It yields the protein CAWTGRNAGNGYTF.

The chain links TRBV5-1 to TRBJ2-2; 11 nucleotides line up with TRBD2. After removal of 6 bases from V and 6 bases from J, the junction contained 7 bases not matched to a gene. The V gene's germline CDR1 is SGHRS and CDR2 YFSETQ. The CDR3 is made up of 15 amino acids. The CDR3 DNA follows: TGCGCCAGCAACACGGGACTAGCGGCCGCCGGGGAGCTGTTTTTT. It codes for CASNTGLAAAGELFF.

This chain joins TRBV27 and TRBJ2-3; TRBD1 matches at 7 bases. CDR1 and CDR2 from the germline V gene are MNHEY and SMNVEV (reference sequence). With 7 bases clipped from V and 1 base from J, the junction kept 11 bases outside the gene matches. The CDR3 runs to 16 residues. In DNA, the CDR3 is TGTGCCAGCACCTCTGCGGCTGGACAGGGCACAGATACGCAGTATTTT. It is translated as CASTSAAGQGTDTQYF.

The chain employs TRBV19 and TRBJ2-1; 7 bases line up with TRBD2. From germline, CDR1 is LNHDA and CDR2 SQIVND (reference sequence). CDR3 length equals 15 residues. Unmatched junction bases numbered 10, after V lost 6 bases and J lost 5 bases. CDR3 coding DNA: TGTGCCAGTAGGCCACCTAGCGGCCTTAACAATGAGCAGTTCTTC. Its protein product is CASRPPSGLNNEQFF.

The chain joins TRBV15 to TRBJ2-7, with D perhaps TRBD2 (5 bases). The CDR3 contains 14 residues. Trimming stripped 0 bases from V and 6 bases from J, with 12 bases between. CDR1 is LNHNV, CDR2 YYDKDF, per germline (reference sequence). CDR3 sequence reads: CATSRDRTSSEQYF. The CDR3 coding sequence is TGTGCCACCAGCAGAGATAGGACTTCAAGCGAGCAGTACTTC.

This clone occurred once. The chain combines TRBV5-1 with TRBJ1-2, with 9 bases that match TRBD1. The germline CDR1 and CDR2 sequences are SGHRS and YFSETQ. This CDR3 is built from 15 residues. With V trimmed by 4 bases and J by 8 bases, 12 bases remained unmatched. CDR3 sequence: CASSGWTGVTQGYTF. In nucleotides, the CDR3 is TGCGCCAGCAGCGGTTGGACAGGGGTGACGCAGGGCTACACCTTC.